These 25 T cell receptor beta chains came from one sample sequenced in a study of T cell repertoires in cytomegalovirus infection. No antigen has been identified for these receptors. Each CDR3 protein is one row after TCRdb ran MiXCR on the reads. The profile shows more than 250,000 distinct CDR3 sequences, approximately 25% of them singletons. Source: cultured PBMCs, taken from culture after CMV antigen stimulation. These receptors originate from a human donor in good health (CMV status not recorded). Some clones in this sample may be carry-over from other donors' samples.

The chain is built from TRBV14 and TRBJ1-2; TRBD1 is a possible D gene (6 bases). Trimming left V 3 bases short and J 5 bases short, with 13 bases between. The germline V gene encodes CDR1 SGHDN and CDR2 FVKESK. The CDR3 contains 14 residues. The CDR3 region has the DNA TGTGCCAGCAGCCAGGCCGGGACACTGTATGGCTACACCTTC. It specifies CASSQAGTLYGYTF.

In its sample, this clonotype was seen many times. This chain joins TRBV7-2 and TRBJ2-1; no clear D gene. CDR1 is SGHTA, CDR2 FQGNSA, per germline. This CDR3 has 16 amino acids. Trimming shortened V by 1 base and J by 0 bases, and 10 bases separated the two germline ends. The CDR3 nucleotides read TGTGCCAGCAGCTTAGTCGCGGCGAGCTCCTACAATGAGCAGTTCTTC. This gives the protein CASSLVAASSYNEQFF.

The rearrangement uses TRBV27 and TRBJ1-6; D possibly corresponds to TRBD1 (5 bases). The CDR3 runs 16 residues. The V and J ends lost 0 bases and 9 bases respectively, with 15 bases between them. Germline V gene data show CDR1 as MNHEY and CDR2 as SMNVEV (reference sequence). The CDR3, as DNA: TGTGCCAGCAGTTTATCGTGGGGCAGGGTACCTTCACCCCTCCACTTT. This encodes CASSLSWGRVPSPLHF.

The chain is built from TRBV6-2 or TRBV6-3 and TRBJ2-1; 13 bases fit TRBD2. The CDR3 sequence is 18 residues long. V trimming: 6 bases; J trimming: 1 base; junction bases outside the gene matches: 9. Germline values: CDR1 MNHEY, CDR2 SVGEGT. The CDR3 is CASRPGLAGARSYNEQFF. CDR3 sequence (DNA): TGTGCCAGCAGGCCCGGACTAGCGGGAGCAAGATCCTACAATGAGCAGTTCTTC.

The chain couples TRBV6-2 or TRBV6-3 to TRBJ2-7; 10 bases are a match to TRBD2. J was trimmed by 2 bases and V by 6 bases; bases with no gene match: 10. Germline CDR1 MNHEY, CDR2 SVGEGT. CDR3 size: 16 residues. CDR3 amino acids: CASRPGGTSATYEQYF. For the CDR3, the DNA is TGTGCCAGCAGACCCGGTGGGACTAGCGCGACCTACGAGCAGTACTTC.

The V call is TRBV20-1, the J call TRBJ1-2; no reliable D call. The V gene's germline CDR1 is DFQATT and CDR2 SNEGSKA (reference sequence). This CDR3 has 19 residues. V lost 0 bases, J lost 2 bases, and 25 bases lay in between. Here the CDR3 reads CSARDLVSLIRTANYGYTF. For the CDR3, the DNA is TGCAGTGCTAGAGATTTGGTCTCCCTCATTCGGACGGCAAACTATGGCTACACCTTC.

The CDR3 nucleotides read TGTGCCAGCAGTCAAGCCGGGACTAGCGTACCAAAGGAGTATTTT. This encodes CASSQAGTSVPKEYF. This sequence joins TRBV6-2 or TRBV6-3 and TRBJ2-3, with 10 bases matching TRBD2. The ends lost 5 bases at V and 13 bases at J; junction bases unmatched: 15. Germline CDR1 is MNHEY and CDR2 is SVGEGT. The CDR3 runs 15 residues.

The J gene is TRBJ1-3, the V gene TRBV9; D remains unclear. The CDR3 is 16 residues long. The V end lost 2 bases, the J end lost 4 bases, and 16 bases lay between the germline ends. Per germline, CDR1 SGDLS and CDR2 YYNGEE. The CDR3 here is CASSVGQVAWGNTIYF. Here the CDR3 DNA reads TGTGCCAGCAGCGTCGGGCAGGTGGCATGGGGAAACACCATATATTTT.

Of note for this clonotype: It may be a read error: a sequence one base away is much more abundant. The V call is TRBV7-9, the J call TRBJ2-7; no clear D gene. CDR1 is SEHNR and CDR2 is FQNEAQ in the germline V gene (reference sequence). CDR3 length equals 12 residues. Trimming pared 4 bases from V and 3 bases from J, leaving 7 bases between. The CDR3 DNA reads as TGTGCCAGCAGCTCAGAGTACTACGAGCAGTACTTC. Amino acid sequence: CASSSEYYEQYF.

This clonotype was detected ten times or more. The CDR3 sequence is CASSSSGGSDTQYF. For the CDR3, the DNA is TGTGCCAGCAGCTCCAGTGGCGGGAGTGATACGCAGTATTTT. The chain joins TRBV7-2 to TRBJ2-3, with TRBD2 matching 7 bases. V lost 4 bases to trimming and J lost 6 bases; unmatched junction nucleotides: 7. From germline, CDR1 is SGHTA and CDR2 FQGNSA. The CDR3 sequence is 14 residues long.

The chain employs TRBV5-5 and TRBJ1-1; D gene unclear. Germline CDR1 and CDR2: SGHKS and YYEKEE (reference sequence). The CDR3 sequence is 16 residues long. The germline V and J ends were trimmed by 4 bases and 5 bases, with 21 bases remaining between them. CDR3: CASSPGGGMSNTEAFF. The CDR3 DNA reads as TGTGCCAGCAGCCCCGGAGGAGGGATGAGTAATACTGAAGCTTTCTTT.

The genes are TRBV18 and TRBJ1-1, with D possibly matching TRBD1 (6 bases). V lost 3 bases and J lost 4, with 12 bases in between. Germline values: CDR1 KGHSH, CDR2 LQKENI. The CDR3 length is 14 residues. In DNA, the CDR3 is TGTGCCAGCTCACCTACAGGGTGGGGCACTGAAGCTTTCTTT. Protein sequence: CASSPTGWGTEAFF.

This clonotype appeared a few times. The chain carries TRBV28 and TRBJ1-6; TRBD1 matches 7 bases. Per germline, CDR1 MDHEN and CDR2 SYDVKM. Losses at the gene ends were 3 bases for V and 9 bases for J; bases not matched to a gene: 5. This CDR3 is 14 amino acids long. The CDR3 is CASSFTGVGSPLHF. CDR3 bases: TGTGCCAGCAGTTTTACAGGGGTTGGTTCACCCCTCCACTTT.

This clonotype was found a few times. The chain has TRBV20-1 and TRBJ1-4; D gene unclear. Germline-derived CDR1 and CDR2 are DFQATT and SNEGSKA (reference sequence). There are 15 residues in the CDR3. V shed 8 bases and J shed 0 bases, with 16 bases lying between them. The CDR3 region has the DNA TGCAGTCTCCTGAGGAGGTTAACAACTAATGAAAAACTGTTTTTT. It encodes CSLLRRLTTNEKLFF.

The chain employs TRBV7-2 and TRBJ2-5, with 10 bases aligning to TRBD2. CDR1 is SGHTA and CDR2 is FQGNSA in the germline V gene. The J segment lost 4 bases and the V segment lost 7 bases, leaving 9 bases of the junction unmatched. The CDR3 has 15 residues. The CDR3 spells CASMAASGSGETQYF. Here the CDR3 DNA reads TGTGCCAGCATGGCGGCTAGCGGGAGTGGAGAGACCCAGTACTTC.

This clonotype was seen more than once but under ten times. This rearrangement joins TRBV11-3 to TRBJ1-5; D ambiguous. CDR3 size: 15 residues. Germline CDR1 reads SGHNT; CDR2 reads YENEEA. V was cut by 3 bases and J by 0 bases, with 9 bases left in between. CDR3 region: CASSLTQNSNQPQHF. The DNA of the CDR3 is TGTGCCAGCAGCTTGACACAGAATAGCAATCAGCCCCAGCATTTT.

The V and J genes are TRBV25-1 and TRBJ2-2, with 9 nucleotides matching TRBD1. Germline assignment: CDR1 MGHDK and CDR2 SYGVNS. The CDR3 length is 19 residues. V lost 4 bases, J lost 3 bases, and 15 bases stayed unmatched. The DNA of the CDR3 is TGTGCCAGCAGTGTCCTCCGGGACAGGGACCGGCGGGACACCGGGGAGCTGTTTTTT. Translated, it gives CASSVLRDRDRRDTGELFF.

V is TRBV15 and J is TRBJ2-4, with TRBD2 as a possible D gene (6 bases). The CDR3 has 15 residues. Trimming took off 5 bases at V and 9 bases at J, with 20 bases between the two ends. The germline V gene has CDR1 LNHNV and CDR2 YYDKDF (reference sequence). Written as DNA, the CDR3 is TGTGCCACCAGCCCCAGAAGGACGGGGGACGCCATTCAGTACTTC. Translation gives CATSPRRTGDAIQYF.

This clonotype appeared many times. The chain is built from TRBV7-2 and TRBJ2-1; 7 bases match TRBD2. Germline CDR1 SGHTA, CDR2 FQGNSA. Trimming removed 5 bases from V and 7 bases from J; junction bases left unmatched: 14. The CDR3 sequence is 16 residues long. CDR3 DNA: TGTGCCAGCAGCCCCCGTGAGCGGGTGGGGGGGAATGAGCAGTTCTTC. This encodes CASSPRERVGGNEQFF. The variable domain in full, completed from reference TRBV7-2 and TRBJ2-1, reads GAGVSQSPSNKVTEKGKDVELRCDPISGHTALYWYRQSLGQGLEFLIYFQGNSAPDKSGLPSDRFSAERTGGSVSTLTIQRTQQEDSAVYLCASSPRERVGGNEQFFGPGTRLTVL.

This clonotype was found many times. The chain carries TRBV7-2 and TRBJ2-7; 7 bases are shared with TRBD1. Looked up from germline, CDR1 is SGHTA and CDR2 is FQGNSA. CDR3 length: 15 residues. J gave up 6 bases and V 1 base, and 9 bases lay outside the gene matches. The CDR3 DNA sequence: TGTGCCAGCAGCTTAGTGGGACAGACATCGGGCGAGCAGTACTTC. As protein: CASSLVGQTSGEQYF.

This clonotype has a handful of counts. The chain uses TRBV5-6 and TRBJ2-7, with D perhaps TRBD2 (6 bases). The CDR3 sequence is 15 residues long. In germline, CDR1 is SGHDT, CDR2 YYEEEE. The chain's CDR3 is CASSQYGTQLREQYV. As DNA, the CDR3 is TGTGCCAGCAGCCAATACGGGACTCAGTTACGAGAGCAGTACGTT.

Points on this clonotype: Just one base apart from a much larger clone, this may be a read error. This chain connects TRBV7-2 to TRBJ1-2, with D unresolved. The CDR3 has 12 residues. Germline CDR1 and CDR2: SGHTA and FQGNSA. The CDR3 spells CASSSGSYGHTF. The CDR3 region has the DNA TGTGCCAGCAGCTCCGGGTCCTATGGCCACACCTTC.

The DNA of the CDR3 is TGTGCCATCAGTGAGTCACAGGGGCCGAATTCACCCCTCCACTTT. Protein: CAISESQGPNSPLHF. J is TRBJ1-6 and V is TRBV10-3, with 7 positions matching TRBD1. Germline values: CDR1 ENHRY, CDR2 SYGVKD. CDR3 length: 15 residues. Trimming removed 0 bases from V and 7 bases from J; junction bases left unmatched: 3.

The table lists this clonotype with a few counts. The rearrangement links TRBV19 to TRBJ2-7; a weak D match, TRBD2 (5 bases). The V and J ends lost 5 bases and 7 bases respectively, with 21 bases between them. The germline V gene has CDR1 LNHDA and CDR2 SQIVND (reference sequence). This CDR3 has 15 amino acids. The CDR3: CASSPRAGRPTEQYF. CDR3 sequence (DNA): TGTGCCAGTAGTCCAAGGGCGGGCAGGCCTACGGAGCAGTACTTC.

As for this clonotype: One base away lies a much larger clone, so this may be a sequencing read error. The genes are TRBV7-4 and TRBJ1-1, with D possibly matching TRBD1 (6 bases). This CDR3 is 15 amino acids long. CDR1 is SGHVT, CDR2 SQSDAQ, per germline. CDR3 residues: CASSSIKQGHTDAFF. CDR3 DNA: TGTGCCAGCAGCTCCATCAAACAGGGACACACTGACGCTTTCTTT.